This T cell receptor beta chain was sequenced for a study of T cell repertoires in cytomegalovirus infection. Study results and limitations: Clonotype analysis showed dominance of the ex vivo response by HLA-C-restricted CMV-specific TCR beta clonotypes.

TCRdb re-derived calls from the reads in MiXCR, one entry per CDR3 protein. The sample lists about 770,000 distinct CDR3 sequences, around 29% occurring once. This clonotype was recorded at least ten times. No antigen is known for it. Trimming took 1 base from V and 6 from J; bases not matched to a gene: 10. The CDR3 extends over 16 amino acids. The germline CDR1 and CDR2 sequences are SGHVS and FNYEAQ. The sample was cultured CD8+ T cells from PBMCs, taken from culture after CMV antigen stimulation. The chain links TRBV7-6 to TRBJ2-3; 7 bases match TRBD2. The TCR comes from a human donor in good health (CMV status not recorded). Some clones in this sample may be carry-over from other donors' samples. The CDR3 nucleotides are TGTGCCAGCAGCTTAGAGGCTAGCGGAGCAAGCGATACGCAGTATTTT. Encoded protein: CASSLEASGASDTQYF.